This T cell receptor (beta chain) was documented in a study of blood T cells in healthy people across ages. The wider study: Every two T cells gave about one barcoded beta molecule via template switching. Overall study findings and caveats: Age advanced and TCR beta diversity per million T cells fell, roughly linearly. More naive CD4+ cells and higher diversity marked long-lived donors relative to aged donors.

A J-beta primer mix and a sample-barcoded 5' primer were used in a second PCR of roughly 6 to 12 cycles. TCRdb used MiXCR to reprocess the 5' RACE reads, holding one entry per CDR3 protein. The sample carries about 1.4 million distinct CDR3 sequences, approximately 59% recorded once. The CDR3 length is 15 residues. The V gene's germline CDR1 is SGHTA and CDR2 FQGNSA. V dropped 7 bases and J dropped 3 bases, with 13 bases sitting between them. For this clonotype: Its antigen is undetermined.

Total RNA, at least 6 micrograms per sample, came from PBMCs. The chain couples TRBV7-2 to TRBJ2-6; D remains ambiguous. The receptor was isolated from a young man in good health. Sequencing was performed on blood. The CDR3 loop reads CASNTFGLGANVLTF. CDR3 bases: TGTGCCAGCAACACTTTTGGGCTTGGGGCCAACGTCCTGACTTTC.